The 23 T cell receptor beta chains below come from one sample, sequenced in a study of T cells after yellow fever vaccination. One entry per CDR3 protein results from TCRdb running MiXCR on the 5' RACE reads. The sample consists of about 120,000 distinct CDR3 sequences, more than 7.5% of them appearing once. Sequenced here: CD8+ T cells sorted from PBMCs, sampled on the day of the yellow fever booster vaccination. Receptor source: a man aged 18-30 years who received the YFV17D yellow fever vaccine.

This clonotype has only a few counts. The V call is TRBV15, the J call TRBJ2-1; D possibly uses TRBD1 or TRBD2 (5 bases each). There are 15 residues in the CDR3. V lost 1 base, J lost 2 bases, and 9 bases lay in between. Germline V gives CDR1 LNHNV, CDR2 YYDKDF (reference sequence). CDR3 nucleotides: TGTGCCACCAGCAGAGGGGACCGAACCTACAATGAGCAGTTCTTC. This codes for CATSRGDRTYNEQFF.

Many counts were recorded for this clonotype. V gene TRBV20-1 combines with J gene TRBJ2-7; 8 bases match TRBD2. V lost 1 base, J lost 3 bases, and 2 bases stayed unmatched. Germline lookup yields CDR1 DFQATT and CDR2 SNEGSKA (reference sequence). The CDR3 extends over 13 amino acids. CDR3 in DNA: TGCAGTGCTAGAGCGGGAGGGGGCTACGAGCAGTACGTC. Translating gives CSARAGGGYEQYV.

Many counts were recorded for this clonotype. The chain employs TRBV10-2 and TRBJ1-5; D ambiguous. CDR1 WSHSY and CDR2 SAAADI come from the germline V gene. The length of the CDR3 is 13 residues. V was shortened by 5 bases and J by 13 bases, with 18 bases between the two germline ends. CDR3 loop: CASSTLVESPQHF. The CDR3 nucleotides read TGCGCCAGCAGTACCCTCGTGGAGTCTCCTCAGCATTTT.

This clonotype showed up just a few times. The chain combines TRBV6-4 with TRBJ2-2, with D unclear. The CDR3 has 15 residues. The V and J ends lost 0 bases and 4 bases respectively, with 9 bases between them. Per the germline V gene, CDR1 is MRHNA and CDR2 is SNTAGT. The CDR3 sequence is CASSDSPGSTGELFF. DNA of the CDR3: TGTGCCAGCAGTGACTCACCGGGCAGCACCGGGGAGCTGTTTTTT.

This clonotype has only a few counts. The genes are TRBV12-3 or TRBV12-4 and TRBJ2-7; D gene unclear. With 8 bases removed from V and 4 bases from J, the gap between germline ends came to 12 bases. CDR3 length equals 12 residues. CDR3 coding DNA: TGTGCCAGCGCCAGTTTATCGTACGAGCAGTACTTC. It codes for CASASLSYEQYF.

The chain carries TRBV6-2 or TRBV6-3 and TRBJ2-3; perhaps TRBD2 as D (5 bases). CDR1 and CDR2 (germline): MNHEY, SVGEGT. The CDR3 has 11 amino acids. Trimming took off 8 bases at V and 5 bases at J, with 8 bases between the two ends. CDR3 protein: CASGSKDTQYF. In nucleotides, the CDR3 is TGTGCCAGCGGGAGTAAAGATACGCAGTATTTT.

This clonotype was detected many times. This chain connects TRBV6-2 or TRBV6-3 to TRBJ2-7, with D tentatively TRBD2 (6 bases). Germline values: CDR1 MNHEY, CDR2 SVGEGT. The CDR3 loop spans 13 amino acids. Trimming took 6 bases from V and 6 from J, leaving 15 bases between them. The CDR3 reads CASSLGGAVEQYV. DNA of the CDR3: TGTGCCAGCAGCCTCGGAGGGGCCGTCGAGCAGTACGTC.

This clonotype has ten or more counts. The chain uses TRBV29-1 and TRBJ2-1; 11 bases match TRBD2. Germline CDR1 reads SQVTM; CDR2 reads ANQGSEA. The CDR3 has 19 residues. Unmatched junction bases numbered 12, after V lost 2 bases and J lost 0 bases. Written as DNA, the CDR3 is TGCAGCGTTGAACCCCGCAGTCTAGCGGGGGGTCGCTCCTACAATGAGCAGTTCTTC. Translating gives CSVEPRSLAGGRSYNEQFF.

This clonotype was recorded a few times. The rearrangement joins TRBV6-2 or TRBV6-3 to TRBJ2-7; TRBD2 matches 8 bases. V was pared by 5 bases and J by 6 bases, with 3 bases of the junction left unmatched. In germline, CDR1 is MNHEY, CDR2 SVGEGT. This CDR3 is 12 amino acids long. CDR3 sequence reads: CASSPGGVEQYV. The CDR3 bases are TGTGCCAGCAGTCCCGGGGGGGTCGAGCAGTACGTC.

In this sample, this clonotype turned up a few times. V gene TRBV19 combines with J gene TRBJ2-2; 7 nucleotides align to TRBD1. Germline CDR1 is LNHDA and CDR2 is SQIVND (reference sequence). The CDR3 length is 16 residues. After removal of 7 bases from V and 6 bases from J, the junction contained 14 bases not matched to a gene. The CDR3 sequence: CASTPLDRATPGELFF. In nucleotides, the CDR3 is TGTGCCAGTACCCCTCTCGACAGGGCGACTCCCGGGGAGCTGTTTTTT.

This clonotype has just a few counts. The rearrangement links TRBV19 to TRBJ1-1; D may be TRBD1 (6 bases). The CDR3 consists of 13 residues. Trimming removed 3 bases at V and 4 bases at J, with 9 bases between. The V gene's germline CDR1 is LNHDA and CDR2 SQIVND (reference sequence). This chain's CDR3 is CASSITGPTEAFF. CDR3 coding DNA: TGTGCCAGTAGTATTACAGGGCCCACTGAAGCTTTCTTT. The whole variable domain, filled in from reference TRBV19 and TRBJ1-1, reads DGGITQSPKYLFRKEGQNVTLSCEQNLNHDAMYWYRQDPGQGLRLIYYSQIVNDFQKGDIAEGYSVSREKKESFPLTVTSAQKNPTAFYLCASSITGPTEAFFGQGTRLTVV.

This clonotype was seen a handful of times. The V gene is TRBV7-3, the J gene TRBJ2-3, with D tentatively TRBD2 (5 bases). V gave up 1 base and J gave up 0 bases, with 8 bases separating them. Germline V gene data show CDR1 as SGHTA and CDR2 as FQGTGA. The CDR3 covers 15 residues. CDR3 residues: CASSLMSGSTDTQYF. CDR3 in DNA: TGTGCCAGCAGCTTAATGAGCGGAAGCACAGATACGCAGTATTTT.

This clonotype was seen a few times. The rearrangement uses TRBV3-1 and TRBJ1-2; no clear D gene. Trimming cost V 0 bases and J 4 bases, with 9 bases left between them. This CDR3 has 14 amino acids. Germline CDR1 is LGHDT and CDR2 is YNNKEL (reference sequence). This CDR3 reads CASSQEGGSYGYTF. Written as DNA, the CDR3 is TGTGCCAGCAGCCAAGAGGGCGGCTCCTATGGCTACACCTTC.

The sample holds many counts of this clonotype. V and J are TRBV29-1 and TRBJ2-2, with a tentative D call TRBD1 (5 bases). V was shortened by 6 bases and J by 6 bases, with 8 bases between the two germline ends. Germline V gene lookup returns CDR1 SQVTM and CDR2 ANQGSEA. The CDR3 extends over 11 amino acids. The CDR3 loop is CSVRRAGELFF. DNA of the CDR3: TGCAGCGTCCGCAGGGCCGGGGAGCTGTTTTTT.

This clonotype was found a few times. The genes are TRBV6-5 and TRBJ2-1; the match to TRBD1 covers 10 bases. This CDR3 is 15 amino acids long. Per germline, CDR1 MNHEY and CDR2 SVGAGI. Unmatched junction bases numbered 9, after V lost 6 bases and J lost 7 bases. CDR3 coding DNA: TGTGCCAGCAGAGTACCGGGGACAGGGGAGAATGAGCAGTTCTTC. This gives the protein CASRVPGTGENEQFF.

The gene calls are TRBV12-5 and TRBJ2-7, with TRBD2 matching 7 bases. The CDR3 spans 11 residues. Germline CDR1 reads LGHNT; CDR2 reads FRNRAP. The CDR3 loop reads CALGRSYEQYF. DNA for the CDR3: TGTGCCCTCGGGAGGTCCTACGAGCAGTACTTC.

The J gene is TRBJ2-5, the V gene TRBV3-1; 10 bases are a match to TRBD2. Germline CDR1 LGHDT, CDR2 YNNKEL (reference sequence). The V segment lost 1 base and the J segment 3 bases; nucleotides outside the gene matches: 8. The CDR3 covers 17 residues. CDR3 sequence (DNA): TGTGCCAGCAGCCAAGCGTGGGGCCTAGCGGGGGAAGAGACCCAGTACTTC. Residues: CASSQAWGLAGEETQYF.

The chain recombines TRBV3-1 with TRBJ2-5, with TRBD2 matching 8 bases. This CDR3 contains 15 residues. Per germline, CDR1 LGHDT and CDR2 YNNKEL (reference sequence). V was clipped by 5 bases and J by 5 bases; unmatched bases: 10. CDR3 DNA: TGTGCCAGCAGCAGCCTCGGGGGGGCGGTGGAGACCCAGTACTTC. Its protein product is CASSSLGGAVETQYF.

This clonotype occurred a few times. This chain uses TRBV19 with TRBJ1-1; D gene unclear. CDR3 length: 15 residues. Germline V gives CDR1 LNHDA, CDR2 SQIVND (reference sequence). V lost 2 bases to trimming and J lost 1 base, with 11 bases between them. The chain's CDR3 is CASSILPVKNTEAFF. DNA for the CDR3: TGTGCCAGTAGTATACTGCCAGTGAAGAACACTGAAGCTTTCTTT.

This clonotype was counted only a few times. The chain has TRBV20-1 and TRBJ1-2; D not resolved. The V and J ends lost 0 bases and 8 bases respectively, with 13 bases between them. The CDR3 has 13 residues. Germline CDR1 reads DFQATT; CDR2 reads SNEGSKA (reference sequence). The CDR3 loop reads CSAREWELWGYTF. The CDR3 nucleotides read TGCAGTGCTAGAGAATGGGAGCTGTGGGGCTACACCTTC.

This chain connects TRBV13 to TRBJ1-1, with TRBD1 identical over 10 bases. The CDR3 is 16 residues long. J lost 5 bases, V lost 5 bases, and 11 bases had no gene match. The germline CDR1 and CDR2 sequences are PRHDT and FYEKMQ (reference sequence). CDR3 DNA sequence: TGTGCCAGCAGCCCGTGGGACAGGGGAAGGGAGACTGAAGCTTTCTTT. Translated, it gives CASSPWDRGRETEAFF.

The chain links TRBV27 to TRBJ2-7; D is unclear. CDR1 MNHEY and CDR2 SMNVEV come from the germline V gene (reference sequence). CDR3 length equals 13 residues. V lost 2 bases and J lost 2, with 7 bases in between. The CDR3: CASSLGQTYEQYF. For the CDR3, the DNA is TGTGCCAGCAGTTTAGGTCAGACCTACGAGCAGTACTTC.

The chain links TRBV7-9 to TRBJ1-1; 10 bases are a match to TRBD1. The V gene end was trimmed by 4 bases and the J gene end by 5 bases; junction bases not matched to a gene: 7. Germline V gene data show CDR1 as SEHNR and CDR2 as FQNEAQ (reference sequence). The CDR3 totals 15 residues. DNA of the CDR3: TGTGCCAGCAGCTCAATAGGACAGGGGGTAACTGAAGCTTTCTTT. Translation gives CASSSIGQGVTEAFF.